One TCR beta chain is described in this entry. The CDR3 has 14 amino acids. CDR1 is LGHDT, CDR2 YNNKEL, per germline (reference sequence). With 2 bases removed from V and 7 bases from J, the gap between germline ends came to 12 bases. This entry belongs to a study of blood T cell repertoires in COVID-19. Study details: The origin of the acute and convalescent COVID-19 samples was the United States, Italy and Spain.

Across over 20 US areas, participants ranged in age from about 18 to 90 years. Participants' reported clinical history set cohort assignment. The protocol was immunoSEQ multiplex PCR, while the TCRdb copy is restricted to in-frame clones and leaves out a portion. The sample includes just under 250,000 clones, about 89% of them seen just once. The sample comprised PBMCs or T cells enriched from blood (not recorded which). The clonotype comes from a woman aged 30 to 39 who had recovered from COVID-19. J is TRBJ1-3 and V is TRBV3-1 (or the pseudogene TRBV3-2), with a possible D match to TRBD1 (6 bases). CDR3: CASSQSAGENTIYF. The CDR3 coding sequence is TGTGCCAGCAGCCAATCCGCAGGGGAGAACACCATATATTTT.